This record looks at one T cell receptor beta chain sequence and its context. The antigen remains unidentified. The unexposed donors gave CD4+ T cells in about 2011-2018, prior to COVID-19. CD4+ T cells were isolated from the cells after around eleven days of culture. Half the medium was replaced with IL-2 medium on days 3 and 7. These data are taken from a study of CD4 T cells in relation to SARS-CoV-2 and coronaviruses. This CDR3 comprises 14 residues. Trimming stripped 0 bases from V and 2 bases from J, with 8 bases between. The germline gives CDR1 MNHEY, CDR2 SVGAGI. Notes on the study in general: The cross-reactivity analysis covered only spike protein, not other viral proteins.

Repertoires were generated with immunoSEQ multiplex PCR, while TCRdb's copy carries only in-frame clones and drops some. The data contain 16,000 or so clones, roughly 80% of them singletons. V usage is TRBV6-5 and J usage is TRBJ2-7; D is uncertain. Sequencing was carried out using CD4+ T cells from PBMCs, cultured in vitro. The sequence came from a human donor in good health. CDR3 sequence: CASSYSALTYEQYF. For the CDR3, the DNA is TGTGCCAGCAGTTACTCCGCCCTAACCTACGAGCAGTACTTC.